This T cell receptor (beta chain) is from a study of shared clonotypes between healthy human individuals. Study-wide background: Each donor's CD4 naive and CD4 memory cells filled three plates apiece, CD8 naive two, and CD8 memory one. Study-wide results and caveats: Clonotypes that were shared across a handful of donors made up approximately 5% of naive CD4 clonotypes.

Study processing details: ImmunoSEQ gave junction-only sequences without quality scores, so filtering differed. The method was immunoSEQ multiplex PCR; TCRdb's version includes in-frame clones alone and lacks a portion of them. D and trimming come from the DNA, and the V and J calls and clone size come from that table. The sample shows about 1.5 million clones, 95% to 99% of them seen only once. As for this clone: What it recognizes is unknown.

This CDR3 comprises 14 residues. The ends were cut back, 6 bases at V and 4 bases at J, with 16 bases in the middle. CDR1 SEHNR and CDR2 FQNEAQ come from the germline V gene (reference sequence). CD4+ cell separation produced CD45RA+ naive and CD45RA-negative memory subsets. The chain is built from TRBV7-9 and TRBJ2-7, with a weak D call TRBD1 (6 bases). The source of this sequence is a young man in good health. Material for sequencing was naive CD4+ T cells sorted from blood. Noted subset: CD45RA+ positively selected. CDR3 sequence (DNA): TGTGCCAGCAGTCATCACAGGGACGGATACGAGCAGTACTTC. Its protein is CASSHHRDGYEQYF.